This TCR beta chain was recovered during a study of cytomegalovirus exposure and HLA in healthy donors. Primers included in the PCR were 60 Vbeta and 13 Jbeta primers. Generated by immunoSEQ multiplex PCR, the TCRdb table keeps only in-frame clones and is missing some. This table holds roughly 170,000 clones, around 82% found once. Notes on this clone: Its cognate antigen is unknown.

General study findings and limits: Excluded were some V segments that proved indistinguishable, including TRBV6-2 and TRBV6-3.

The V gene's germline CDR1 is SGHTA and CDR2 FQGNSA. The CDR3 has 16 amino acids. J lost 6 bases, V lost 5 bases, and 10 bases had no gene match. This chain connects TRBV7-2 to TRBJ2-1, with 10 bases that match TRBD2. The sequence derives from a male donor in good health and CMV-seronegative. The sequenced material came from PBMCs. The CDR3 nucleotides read TGTGCCAGCAGCCGAGGGGGGCTAGCGGGAGTCAATGAGCAGTTCTTC. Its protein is CASSRGGLAGVNEQFF.